The 26 T cell receptor beta chains below were found in one sample sequenced in a study of naive and memory T cell subsets. No cognate antigen is known for these TCRs. Study-level results: Especially in CD8 cells, naive repertoires contained a few larger clonotypes, possibly CD45RA-re-expressing memory cells.

Two oligonucleotides, mixed equimolar, formed the beta constant-region primer covering TRBC1 and TRBC2. The ligated cDNA underwent four PCR rounds using SP2 and nested alpha and beta constant-region primers. From the UMI-ligation and nested PCR reads, TCRdb called clonotypes with MiXCR, one entry per CDR3 protein. This table holds 120,000 to 150,000 distinct CDR3 sequences, about 20% found once. Sequenced: naive CD8+ T cells from blood. The receptors originated from a human donor in good health.

This clonotype was recorded at least ten times. This chain connects TRBV6-5 to TRBJ2-7; D assignment may be TRBD1 or TRBD2 (6 bases each). Per germline, CDR1 MNHEY and CDR2 SVGAGI. Trimming removed 2 bases at V and 2 bases at J, with 13 bases between. The CDR3 is 15 residues long. The DNA of the CDR3 is TGTGCCAGCAGTTACGAGACAGGAGGGACCTACGAGCAGTACTTC. Protein sequence: CASSYETGGTYEQYF.

The chain recombines TRBV15 with TRBJ1-1; 8 nucleotides agree with TRBD1. With 3 bases clipped from V and 11 bases from J, the junction kept 8 bases outside the gene matches. This CDR3 region has 13 residues. Germline CDR1 reads LNHNV; CDR2 reads YYDKDF (reference sequence). CDR3 region: CATSSSDRVIAFF. The CDR3, as DNA: TGTGCCACCAGCAGCTCGGACAGGGTAATTGCTTTCTTT.

This sequence joins TRBV6-5 and TRBJ1-4, with a possible D match to TRBD1 (6 bases). The CDR3 is 15 residues long. Trimming took 2 bases from V and 3 from J, leaving 10 bases between them. The germline gives CDR1 MNHEY, CDR2 SVGAGI. This CDR3 reads CASSYTPGANEKLFF. In DNA form, the CDR3 reads TGTGCCAGCAGTTACACCCCAGGGGCTAATGAAAAACTGTTTTTT.

A single count supports this clonotype. The chain has TRBV7-8 and TRBJ1-1; possible D gene TRBD1, 5 bases. Trimming removed 5 bases at V and 0 bases at J, with 22 bases between. The CDR3 extends over 18 amino acids. CDR1 and CDR2 from the germline V gene are SGHVS and FQNEAQ. This CDR3 reads CASSPGGGFPLMNTEAFF. For the CDR3, the DNA is TGTGCCAGCAGCCCCGGGGGAGGTTTCCCCTTAATGAACACTGAAGCTTTCTTT.

This clonotype appeared a single time. This chain links TRBV20-1 with TRBJ2-3, with D uncertain. In germline, CDR1 is DFQATT, CDR2 SNEGSKA (reference sequence). V was cut by 0 bases and J by 2 bases, with 6 bases left in between. CDR3 length equals 13 residues. As DNA, the CDR3 is TGCAGTGCTAGAGACGGGTACACAGATACGCAGTATTTT. Residues: CSARDGYTDTQYF.

The genes are TRBV6-1 and TRBJ2-7; the D gene is possibly TRBD2 (5 bases). Per germline, CDR1 MNHNS and CDR2 SASEGT. The CDR3 length is 14 residues. Trimming removed 3 bases at V and 4 bases at J, with 13 bases between. The CDR3 loop is CASSDGPGVYEQYF. CDR3 DNA: TGTGCCAGCAGTGACGGACCCGGGGTTTACGAGCAGTACTTC.

This chain links TRBV6-1 with TRBJ2-3; D remains unclear. CDR3 length: 14 amino acids. V lost 4 bases, J lost 0 bases, and 8 bases lay in between. Germline lookup yields CDR1 MNHNS and CDR2 SASEGT. CDR3 amino acids: CASSGGKSTDTQYF. CDR3 DNA: TGTGCCAGCAGTGGTGGGAAAAGCACAGATACGCAGTATTTT.

This clonotype came up a few times. This rearrangement joins TRBV4-3 to TRBJ2-7; no definite D call. The germline V gene encodes CDR1 LGHNA and CDR2 YSLEER. The V end was cut by 3 bases, the J end by 0 bases, with 21 bases between. The CDR3 has 18 residues. This CDR3 reads CASSHQWAGEDFSYEQYF. In DNA form, the CDR3 reads TGCGCCAGCAGCCACCAATGGGCAGGAGAAGATTTCTCCTACGAGCAGTACTTC.

This chain joins TRBV4-1 and TRBJ2-7; D may correspond to TRBD1 or TRBD2 (5 bases each). With 0 bases removed from V and 10 bases from J, the gap between germline ends came to 10 bases. The CDR3 is 12 residues long. In germline, CDR1 is MGHRA, CDR2 YSYEKL. The CDR3 reads CASSQDRDLQYF. The CDR3 bases are TGCGCCAGCAGCCAAGATCGGGACCTTCAGTACTTC.

The chain employs TRBV12-3 or TRBV12-4 and TRBJ2-1, with 13 bases fitting TRBD2. CDR3 size: 17 residues. The V gene end was trimmed by 6 bases and the J gene end by 9 bases; junction bases not matched to a gene: 14. The DNA for the CDR3 is TGTGCCAGCAGCTTCTCACGGACTAGCGGGAGTGTCGGTGAGCAGTTCTTC. Amino acids: CASSFSRTSGSVGEQFF.

The genes are TRBV20-1 and TRBJ2-3; possibly TRBD2 for D (6 bases). Germline lookup yields CDR1 DFQATT and CDR2 SNEGSKA (reference sequence). The CDR3 sequence is 13 residues long. V shed 6 bases and J shed 1 base, with 11 bases lying between them. CDR3 bases: TGCAGTGCCCCCGGGACTCGCACAGATACGCAGTATTTT. Translating gives CSAPGTRTDTQYF.

V gene TRBV7-9 combines with J gene TRBJ1-5; 11 bases are shared with TRBD1. The CDR3 runs 16 residues. V lost 5 bases and J lost 7; bases outside the gene matches: 10. From germline, CDR1 is SEHNR and CDR2 FQNEAQ (reference sequence). In nucleotides, the CDR3 is TGTGCCAGCAGCAAGAGGACAGGGGGCTTTTGGCAGCCCCAGCATTTT. This gives the protein CASSKRTGGFWQPQHF.

This clonotype was seen more than once but under ten times. CDR3 in amino acids: CASSLLSGEAYNEQFF. For the CDR3, the DNA is TGTGCCAGCAGCTTATTAAGTGGGGAAGCCTACAATGAGCAGTTCTTC. This chain uses TRBV11-3 with TRBJ2-1; D not certain. The CDR3 spans 16 residues. Germline-derived CDR1 and CDR2 are SGHNT and YENEEA. V lost 2 bases to trimming and J lost 2 bases, with 13 bases between them.

The sample holds a few counts of this clonotype. The gene calls are TRBV7-6 and TRBJ2-2, with TRBD2 identical over 10 bases. Losses at the gene ends were 3 bases for V and 4 bases for J; bases not matched to a gene: 5. Per the germline V gene, CDR1 is SGHVS and CDR2 is FNYEAQ. CDR3 size: 16 residues. CDR3 loop: CASSFQRGGLTGELFF. The CDR3 DNA follows: TGTGCCAGCAGCTTTCAGCGGGGGGGCCTCACCGGGGAGCTGTTTTTT.

The V gene is TRBV11-2, the J gene TRBJ1-5, with 9 nucleotides matching TRBD1. This CDR3 comprises 14 residues. J lost 7 bases, V lost 5 bases, and 6 bases had no gene match. Germline V gene lookup returns CDR1 SGHAT and CDR2 FQNNGV. As DNA, the CDR3 is TGTGCCAGCAGCCAAGGGACAGGGAGGCAGCCCCAGCATTTT. Its translation is CASSQGTGRQPQHF.

In DNA, the CDR3 is TGTGCCAGCAGCTTAGTTGTTGATTCGGGATACAATGAGCAGTTCTTC. Residues: CASSLVVDSGYNEQFF. V gene TRBV7-9 combines with J gene TRBJ2-1; perhaps TRBD2 as D (5 bases). The CDR3 is made up of 16 amino acids. The germline gives CDR1 SEHNR, CDR2 FQNEAQ (reference sequence). The ends were cut back, 1 base at V and 4 bases at J, with 14 bases in the middle. Full variable domain (remainder filled in from reference TRBV7-9 and TRBJ2-1): DTGVSQNPRHKITKRGQNVTFRCDPISEHNRLYWYRQTLGQGPEFLTYFQNEAQLEKSRLLSDRFSAERPKGSFSTLEIQRTEQGDSAMYLCASSLVVDSGYNEQFFGPGTRLTVL.

This sequence joins TRBV24-1 and TRBJ2-7, with D tentatively TRBD2 (7 bases). Germline CDR1 KGHDR, CDR2 SFDVKD. V was trimmed by 3 bases and J by 3 bases, leaving 11 bases between them. CDR3 length: 14 amino acids. CDR3 sequence reads: CATSDAGAGYEQYF. The CDR3 DNA reads as TGTGCCACCAGTGATGCGGGGGCGGGCTACGAGCAGTACTTC.

This clonotype has at least ten counts. The rearrangement links TRBV3-1 to TRBJ1-1; no clear D gene. The CDR3 totals 14 residues. V was clipped by 0 bases and J by 3 bases, with 8 bases between them. CDR1 and CDR2 from the germline V gene are LGHDT and YNNKEL (reference sequence). CDR3 amino acids: CASSQDLWDTEAFF. The CDR3 DNA follows: TGTGCCAGCAGCCAAGACTTATGGGACACTGAAGCTTTCTTT.

This clonotype was recorded a few times. The gene calls are TRBV15 and TRBJ2-5, with D perhaps TRBD2 (6 bases). V was shortened by 5 bases and J by 9 bases, with 13 bases between the two germline ends. Germline CDR1 and CDR2: LNHNV and YYDKDF (reference sequence). The CDR3 covers 12 residues. As DNA, the CDR3 is TGTGCCACCAGCCCAGGCTGGGGGGCCCAGTACTTC. It encodes CATSPGWGAQYF.

This clonotype was seen only a few times. The chain recombines TRBV6-5 with TRBJ1-2, with D maybe TRBD1 (5 bases). The CDR3 has 16 residues. The V end lost 0 bases, the J end lost 4 bases, and 15 bases lay between the germline ends. The germline CDR1 and CDR2 sequences are MNHEY and SVGAGI. CDR3: CASSYSSNTGAYGYTF. The CDR3, as DNA: TGTGCCAGCAGTTACTCCTCTAACACTGGGGCCTATGGCTACACCTTC.

The rearrangement joins TRBV4-1 to TRBJ2-7; D is uncertain. Germline V gene data show CDR1 as MGHRA and CDR2 as YSYEKL. This CDR3 comprises 11 residues. V was pared by 3 bases and J by 5 bases, with 5 bases between. CDR3 amino acids: CASSQGNEQYF. The CDR3 DNA reads as TGCGCCAGCAGCCAGGGTAACGAGCAGTACTTC.

Only a few counts were recorded for this clonotype. The genes are TRBV12-5 and TRBJ2-7; tentative D call: TRBD2 (5 bases). Germline V CDR1 and CDR2: LGHNT, FRNRAP. This CDR3 comprises 20 residues. Deletions cut 1 base from V and 2 bases from J, with 27 bases between. In nucleotides, the CDR3 is TGTGCTAGTGGTTTGGGGAGGACGGGTTTGTTCGGAGCGCCGACCTACGAGCAGTACTTC. As protein: CASGLGRTGLFGAPTYEQYF.

This clonotype was detected a few times. The chain has TRBV2 and TRBJ2-1; TRBD1 matches 8 bases. Trimming took 8 bases from V and 0 from J; bases not matched to a gene: 6. The germline V gene encodes CDR1 SNHLY and CDR2 FYNNEI. This CDR3 has 15 residues. The CDR3 here is CASFRQGSSYNEQFF. The CDR3 DNA sequence: TGTGCCAGCTTTAGACAGGGGAGCTCCTACAATGAGCAGTTCTTC.

This clonotype was seen more than once but under ten times. This chain connects TRBV3-1 to TRBJ2-7, with a possible D match to TRBD2 (6 bases). Looked up from germline, CDR1 is LGHDT and CDR2 is YNNKEL (reference sequence). Trimming stripped 0 bases from V and 1 base from J, with 19 bases between. This CDR3 region has 18 residues. The CDR3: CASSQERTFGGPSYEQYF. The CDR3 nucleotides are TGTGCCAGCAGCCAAGAGAGGACCTTCGGGGGACCATCCTACGAGCAGTACTTC.

The table lists this clonotype with a few counts. The V call is TRBV9, the J call TRBJ2-7, with 7 bases aligning to TRBD2. The CDR3 length is 15 residues. V lost 0 bases to trimming and J lost 1 base; unmatched junction nucleotides: 4. CDR1 and CDR2 (germline): SGDLS, YYNGEE. The CDR3 is CASSVDASGSYEQYF. The CDR3 region has the DNA TGTGCCAGCAGCGTAGACGCTAGCGGTTCCTACGAGCAGTACTTC.

This clonotype was found a few times. The V call is TRBV27, the J call TRBJ1-2; a possible D gene is TRBD1 (5 bases). This CDR3 region has 13 residues. CDR1 and CDR2 from the germline V gene are MNHEY and SMNVEV (reference sequence). Trimming took off 5 bases at V and 4 bases at J, with 11 bases between the two ends. The CDR3 spells CASSPGTFYGYTF. The CDR3 region has the DNA TGTGCCAGCAGTCCCGGGACCTTCTATGGCTACACCTTC.